These T cell receptor beta chains were read from a single sample in a study of tumor-infiltrating lymphocytes in primary liver carcinoma. In TCRdb, the multiplex PCR reads were re-called with MiXCR into one record per CDR3 protein. Among 300,000 to 400,000 distinct CDR3 sequences, 65% were seen once, and the ten largest hold roughly 8.6%. Material: peripheral blood. All receptors come from a man between 40 and 49 years old with primary liver carcinoma and hepatitis B virus infection. Both conserved end residues are part of each CDR3. A D gene is named only where the DNA matches it firmly. Clone size is shown for a subset of rows, as once, few, many or a class of expanded clone.

j_call clone_size d_call v_call cdr3_aa cdr3_nt
TRBJ1-3 many TRBD1 TRBV29-1 CSVVGTGGFGNTIYF TGCAGCGTTGTAGGCACAGGGGGCTTTGGAAACACCATATATTTT
TRBJ2-1 - TRBD2 TRBV12-3/TRBV12-4 CASSLSGTSGLEQFF TGTGCCAGCAGCCTGTCCGGGACTAGCGGACTTGAGCAGTTCTTC
TRBJ2-1 - TRBD1 TRBV5-6 CASSGGTQGAIQLNELFF TGTGCCAGCAGCGGCGGAACACAGGGGGCAATTCAACTTAATGAGCTGTTCTTC
TRBJ1-4 - - TRBV28 CASSLPPDAIAATNEKLFF TGTGCCAGCAGTTTACCTCCCGACGCTATAGCAGCAACTAATGAAAAACTGTTTTTT
TRBJ2-1 - - TRBV7-8 CANSLVSRQRATNNGQFF TGTGCCAACAGCTTAGTCAGCCGTCAGCGGGCCACCAACAATGGGCAGTTCTTC
TRBJ2-1 many - TRBV12-3/TRBV12-4 CASRAGGGRFNEQFF TGTGCCAGCAGGGCAGGGGGCGGGAGGTTCAATGAGCAGTTCTTC
TRBJ2-5 - - TRBV11-1 CASRPGQGRETQHF TGTGCCAGCAGACCAGGTCAGGGGCGTGAGACCCAGCACTTC
TRBJ1-6 - TRBD1 TRBV5-4 CASSLASGQVHSPFHF TGTGCCAGCAGCTTGGCTTCGGGACAGGTTCATTCACCCTTCCACTTT
TRBJ2-1 - - TRBV29-1 CSVDPRGSNSVQFF TGCAGCGTGGATCCCCGGGGCTCCAACAGTGTGCAGTTCTTC
TRBJ2-7 - TRBD2 TRBV6-5 CASIGLVGGEQYF TGTGCCAGCATCGGACTAGTTGGGGGCGAGCAGTACTTC
TRBJ1-1 few - TRBV30 CAWSPPGWAEAFF TGTGCCTGGAGTCCCCCCGGATGGGCTGAAGCTTTCTTT
TRBJ2-2 few TRBD2 TRBV5-4 CASSDGTSGREGELFF TGTGCCAGCAGCGACGGGACTAGCGGGAGGGAGGGGGAGCTGTTTTTT
TRBJ1-2 - - TRBV28 CASTLVGARILGGYTF TGTGCCAGCACCTTGGTGGGGGCCCGCATTCTTGGGGGCTACACCTTC
TRBJ2-5 - - TRBV5-1 CASSLARSAESQETQYF TGCGCCAGCAGCTTGGCGCGGTCAGCGGAGAGCCAAGAGACCCAGTACTTC
TRBJ2-7 - TRBD2 TRBV5-1 CASSMPSGSGEQYF TGCGCCAGCAGCATGCCCAGCGGGAGTGGGGAGCAGTACTTC
TRBJ2-6 - - TRBV28 CASSLLWAGSGANVLTF TGTGCCAGCAGTCTATTATGGGCGGGGTCTGGGGCCAACGTCCTGACTTTC
TRBJ2-6 - - TRBV6-6 CSSSYKRDTFPGANVLTF TGTTCCAGCAGCTATAAACGGGACACTTTCCCTGGGGCCAACGTCCTGACTTTC
TRBJ2-1 - - TRBV28 CASSLFGQGKYNEQFF TGTGCCAGCAGTTTATTTGGGCAGGGGAAATACAATGAGCAGTTCTTC
TRBJ2-3 many - TRBV4-1 CASSQVLTGDTDTQYF TGCGCCAGCAGCCAAGTCCTAACGGGAGACACAGATACGCAGTATTTT
TRBJ2-5 - - TRBV11-2 CASSPHWGETQYF TGTGCCAGCAGCCCCCATTGGGGTGAAACCCAGTACTTC
TRBJ1-4 - TRBD1 TRBV24-1 CATSEGGTGNEKLFF TGTGCCACCAGTGAGGGTGGGACAGGGAATGAAAAACTGTTTTTT
TRBJ2-1 - TRBD2 TRBV19 CASTLVTSGRGEQFF TGTGCCAGTACCCTGGTAACTAGCGGGAGGGGTGAGCAGTTCTTC
TRBJ1-1 few - TRBV7-9 CASSEVKGLNTEAFF TGTGCCAGCAGCGAAGTTAAGGGCCTCAACACTGAAGCTTTCTTT
TRBJ2-6 few - TRBV6-5 CATGRGLSSGANVLTF TGTGCCACCGGCAGGGGTTTAAGCTCTGGGGCCAACGTCCTGACTTTC
TRBJ2-1 - - TRBV28 CASSLTNRRANEQFF TGTGCCAGCAGTCTAACCAACCGACGAGCAAATGAGCAGTTCTTC
TRBJ2-7 many - TRBV7-8 CASSLPTVYEQYF TGTGCCAGCAGCCTCCCCACAGTCTACGAGCAGTACTTC
TRBJ2-1 - - TRBV18 CASSPTAEQFF TGTGCCAGCTCACCAACAGCCGAGCAGTTCTTC
TRBJ2-7 few TRBD2 TRBV23-1 CASWTSGSLGEQYF TGCGCCAGCTGGACTAGCGGGAGTCTAGGCGAGCAGTACTTC
TRBJ1-3 - - TRBV5-5 CAGSSDSYSSENTIYF TGTGCCGGCAGCTCAGACAGTTACTCTTCCGAAAACACCATATATTTT
TRBJ2-5 - - TRBV18 CASSPVTPASGSFLETQYF -
TRBJ2-7 - - TRBV11-2 CTSSLAAGLVYEQYF TGTACCAGCAGCTTAGCCGCCGGACTGGTATACGAGCAGTACTTC
TRBJ1-1 few TRBD1 TRBV28 CASSPDQGDTEAFF TGTGCCAGCAGCCCAGACCAGGGGGACACTGAAGCTTTCTTT
TRBJ2-5 once TRBD2 TRBV6-5 CASSSLAEGSGETQYF TGTGCCAGCAGTTCTCTAGCGGAAGGGTCCGGGGAGACCCAGTACTTC
TRBJ1-2 - TRBD1 TRBV6-6 CASTLGTGHGYTF TGTGCCAGCACCCTAGGGACAGGACATGGCTACACCTTC
TRBJ2-3 - - TRBV10-3 CAISESVGVTDTQYF TGTGCCATCAGTGAGTCCGTGGGGGTCACAGATACGCAGTATTTT
TRBJ2-5 - - TRBV10-3 CAINKTEEETQYF TGTGCCATCAATAAGACAGAGGAAGAGACCCAGTACTTC
TRBJ2-7 - - TRBV21-1 CAGESSREQYF TGTGCTGGGGAGTCTAGCCGAGAGCAGTACTTC
TRBJ2-2 - - TRBV4-2 CACSQDPRGYGTGEQFF TGTGCCTGCAGCCAAGATCCTAGGGGATACGGAACCGGGGAGCAGTTTTTT
TRBJ2-7 - TRBD2 TRBV5-1 CASSLDGTNHEVQYF TGCGCCAGCAGCCTGGACGGGACTAATCACGAAGTGCAGTACTTT
TRBJ2-7 few - TRBV11-2 CASSPGWGRTTYEQYF TGTGCCAGCAGCCCAGGGTGGGGGCGTACCACCTACGAGCAGTACTTC
TRBJ2-5 - TRBD2 TRBV5-1 CASTEDPAGSETQYF TGCGCCAGCACCGAGGACCCAGCGGGGAGCGAGACCCAGTACTTC
TRBJ2-5 - TRBD1 TRBV29-1 CSVEMGTGGEIQYF TGCAGCGTTGAAATGGGGACAGGGGGGGAGATCCAGTACTTC
TRBJ2-2 - - TRBV7-8 CASSHGRAQTGELFF TGTGCCAGCAGCCACGGCAGGGCTCAGACCGGGGAGCTGTTTTTT
TRBJ2-1 - - TRBV5-1 CASSLGTVDEQFF TGCGCCAGCAGCCTAGGGACTGTCGATGAGCAGTTCTTC
TRBJ1-2 many - TRBV6-1 CASDRRYGYTF TGTGCCAGCGACAGGCGTTATGGCTACACCTTC
TRBJ2-2 - - TRBV12-3/TRBV12-4 CASSEGGLFF TGTGCTAGCAGCGAGGGGGGGCTGTTTTTT
TRBJ2-1 - TRBD2 TRBV11-2 CASIFMGGTYEQFF TGTGCCAGCATCTTTATGGGGGGGACCTACGAGCAGTTCTTC
TRBJ2-1 - TRBD1 TRBV11-2 CASSLDRGEQFF TGTGCCAGCAGCTTGGACAGGGGTGAGCAGTTCTTC
TRBJ2-3 - - TRBV11-2 CVSSLDLLTDTQYF TGTGTCAGCAGCTTAGATCTCTTGACAGATACGCAGTATTTT
TRBJ2-1 many TRBD2 TRBV7-9 CASTDSGSSNSEQFF TGTGCCAGCACCGACAGCGGGAGTTCAAACAGTGAGCAGTTCTTC
TRBJ2-7 many TRBD2 TRBV29-1 CSVSGETVSYEQYF TGCAGCGTCAGCGGGGAGACAGTATCCTACGAGCAGTACTTC
TRBJ2-1 - - TRBV28 CASGTQGEQFF TGTGCCAGCGGGACCCAAGGAGAGCAGTTCTTC
TRBJ2-1 - - TRBV5-1 CASSGRLEAEQFF TGCGCCAGCAGCGGAAGGCTAGAAGCTGAGCAGTTCTTC
TRBJ2-3 few TRBD2 TRBV10-3 CASLAGSKDTQYF TGTGCCAGCCTAGCGGGGTCTAAAGATACGCAGTATTTT
TRBJ2-3 - - TRBV12-3/TRBV12-4 CASTPARVGSTDTQYF TGTGCCAGCACCCCGGCGCGAGTGGGAAGCACAGATACGCAGTATTTT
TRBJ2-4 - TRBD1 TRBV6-5 CASSSTGGLAKNIQYF TGTGCCAGCAGCAGTACAGGGGGTTTAGCCAAAAACATTCAGTACTTC
TRBJ2-7 - - TRBV6-5 CASSYKWSSYEQYF TGTGCCAGCAGTTACAAGTGGTCCTCATACGAGCAGTACTTC